This T cell receptor (beta chain) was identified during a study of Graves' ophthalmopathy and Graves' hyperthyroidism. From RNA, the CDR3 regions of TCR beta chains were amplified and sequenced. First-round RT-PCR used HTBI primers; second-round multiplex PCR followed. TCRdb analysed the multiplex PCR reads with MiXCR anew, one entry per CDR3 protein. The table records 200,000 to 250,000 distinct CDR3 sequences, roughly 21% of them present only once. The CDR3 runs to 15 residues. Germline loops: CDR1 ENHRY, CDR2 SYGVKD. V shed 5 bases, J shed 5 bases, and the junction held 5 bases outside the gene matches. This clonotype has ten or more counts. Certain patients were not enrolled. These were patients with other autoimmune diseases, uncontrolled infections, pregnancy or lactation.

The rearrangement links TRBV10-3 to TRBJ2-5; 13 bases are shared with TRBD2. Sample: peripheral blood. The TCR sequence derives from a woman between 45 and 65 years old with Graves' ophthalmopathy. This CDR3 is CAISPTSGRRETQYF. The CDR3 DNA is TGTGCCATCAGTCCGACTAGCGGGAGGCGGGAGACCCAGTACTTC.